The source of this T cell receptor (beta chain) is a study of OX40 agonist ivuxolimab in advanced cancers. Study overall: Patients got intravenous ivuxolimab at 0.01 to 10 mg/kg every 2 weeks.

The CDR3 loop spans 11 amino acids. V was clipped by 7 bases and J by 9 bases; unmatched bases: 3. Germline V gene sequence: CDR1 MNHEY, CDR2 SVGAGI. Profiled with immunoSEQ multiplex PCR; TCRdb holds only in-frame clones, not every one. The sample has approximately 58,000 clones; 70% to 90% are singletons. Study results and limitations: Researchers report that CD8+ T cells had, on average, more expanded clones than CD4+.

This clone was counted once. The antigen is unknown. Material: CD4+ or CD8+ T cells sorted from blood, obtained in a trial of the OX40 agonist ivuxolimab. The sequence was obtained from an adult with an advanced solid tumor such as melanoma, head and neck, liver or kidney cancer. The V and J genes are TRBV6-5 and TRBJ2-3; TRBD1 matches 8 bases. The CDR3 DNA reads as TGTGCCAGCACCCGGACAGGGACGCAGTATTTT. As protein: CASTRTGTQYF.